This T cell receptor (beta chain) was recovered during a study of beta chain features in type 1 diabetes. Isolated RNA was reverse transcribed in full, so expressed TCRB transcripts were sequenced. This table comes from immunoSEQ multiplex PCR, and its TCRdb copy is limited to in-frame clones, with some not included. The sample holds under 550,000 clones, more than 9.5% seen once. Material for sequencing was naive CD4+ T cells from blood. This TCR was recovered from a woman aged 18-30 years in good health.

This chain's CDR3 is CASSVSPGKVGNTIYF. The CDR3 region has the DNA TGTGCCAGCAGCGTAAGTCCAGGGAAAGTCGGAAACACCATATATTTT. The V gene is TRBV9, the J gene TRBJ1-3; tentative D call: TRBD1 (5 bases). The V and J ends lost 1 base and 4 bases respectively, with 15 bases between them. The CDR3 is 16 residues long. The germline gives CDR1 SGDLS, CDR2 YYNGEE.